This T cell receptor (beta chain) was captured in a study of cytomegalovirus exposure and HLA in healthy donors. Notes on the study in general: Accurate prediction of HLA-A and HLA-B alleles (for most subjects) was reportedly achieved from TCR beta sequences. The classifier reportedly diagnosed cytomegalovirus status with high specificity and sensitivity.

Germline loops: CDR1 SGHVS, CDR2 FNYEAQ. Trimming removed 3 bases at V and 6 bases at J, with 11 bases between. There are 14 residues in the CDR3. 13 Jbeta primers and 60 Vbeta primers were used for the PCR. Profiled with immunoSEQ multiplex PCR; TCRdb holds only in-frame clones, not every one. The sample records about 120,000 clones, 55% to 65% being singletons. This clone turned up a few times. Its target is unknown. This sequence originates from a woman between 40 and 55 years old in good health and CMV-seropositive. This rearrangement joins TRBV7-6 to TRBJ2-2, with D possibly being TRBD1 (5 bases). The sequencing input was PBMCs. The CDR3 here is CASSFKGYAGELFF. CDR3 bases: TGTGCCAGCAGCTTTAAGGGGTACGCCGGGGAGCTGTTTTTT.